This TCR beta chain was sequenced in a study of regulatory T cells in long-lasting Graves disease. Whole-study findings and limits: With 2,500 to 3,500 shared public clonotypes, persistent patients exceeded new patients, who shared approximately 880. TRBV28, TRBJ1-2 and TRBJ2-5 were segments that persistent disease favored.

CDR3 length: 15 residues. Germline V gene lookup returns CDR1 SGHAT and CDR2 FQNNGV. Deletions cut 5 bases from V and 6 bases from J, with 16 bases between. A note on this clonotype: Antigen: not known.

iRepertoire HTBI primers and Arm-PCR of CDR3 regions built TCR beta libraries. Each CDR3 protein is one row after TCRdb ran MiXCR on the multiplex PCR reads. The data show around 400,000 distinct CDR3 sequences, 20% to 25% seen once. Indicated time point: persistent/refractory GD, antithyroid drugs over 5 years with positive TRAb. Following extraction of RNA from PBMCs, that RNA was used to make the TCR library. The sequence derives from a woman aged 40 to 55 with Graves disease. Source: peripheral blood mononuclear cells (PBMCs), taken when the disease was refractory, from a patient treated with antithyroid drugs. V gene TRBV11-2 combines with J gene TRBJ1-4; the D gene is possibly TRBD1 (6 bases). CDR3 protein: CASSVIGGAHEKLFF. As DNA, the CDR3 is TGTGCCAGCAGCGTTATAGGGGGGGCTCATGAAAAACTGTTTTTT.